This T cell receptor beta chain stems from a study of T cells in Graves' hyperthyroidism and ophthalmopathy. With 0 bases clipped from V and 3 bases from J, the junction kept 3 bases outside the gene matches. Germline V gene sequence: CDR1 SGHRS, CDR2 YFSETQ. CDR3 length: 16 residues. Amplification of TCR beta CDR3 regions was performed using RNA transcripts as template. The study used the HTBI primer set for a first-round RT-PCR of the TCR CDR3. TCRdb called the multiplex PCR reads again in MiXCR, with one record for every CDR3 protein. The sample lists fewer than 600,000 distinct CDR3 sequences, roughly 14% seen once, with about 17% in the top ten.

This sequence was found in a woman aged 18 to 35 with Graves' hyperthyroidism. The chain links TRBV5-1 to TRBJ1-5, with 10 bases aligning to TRBD1. Sequenced sample: blood. Here the CDR3 reads CASSLGQGADNQPQHF. In nucleotides, the CDR3 is TGCGCCAGCAGCTTGGGACAGGGGGCCGACAATCAGCCCCAGCATTTT.